A selection of T cell receptor beta chains follows, all from one sample in a study of blood T cell repertoires in COVID-19. This table comes from immunoSEQ multiplex PCR, and its TCRdb copy is limited to in-frame clones, with some not included. The sample lists about 170,000 clones; approximately 90% were seen once. The sequencing input was peripheral blood. The receptors stem from a woman aged 50 to 60 with acute or convalescent COVID-19. The CDR3 runs from the conserved cysteine through the conserved F or W. A D gene is named only where the DNA matches it firmly. Part of the rows lack a size; the others show once, few, many or a class for expanded clones.

size: -
J: TRBJ1-1
V: TRBV5-8
D: -
CDR3: CASRFRQDGRAFF
DNA: TGTGCCAGCAGGTTCAGACAGGACGGAAGAGCTTTCTTT

size: -
J: TRBJ2-3
V: TRBV4-3
D: -
CDR3: CASSQTRDYTDTQYF
DNA: TGCGCCAGCAGCCAGACGCGGGATTACACAGATACGCAGTATTTT

size: -
J: TRBJ1-1
V: TRBV11-2
D: -
CDR3: CASSLRSGEGAFF
DNA: TGTGCCAGCAGCTTAAGATCGGGGGAAGGAGCTTTCTTT

size: -
J: TRBJ1-2
V: TRBV7-8
D: -
CDR3: CASSLEERASYGYTF
DNA: TGTGCCAGCAGCTTAGAGGAGAGGGCCTCCTATGGCTACACCTTC

size: -
J: TRBJ2-7
V: TRBV6-1
D: -
CDR3: CASSEIEGSYEQYF
DNA: TGTGCCAGCAGTGAAATTGAGGGTTCCTACGAGCAGTACTTC

size: -
J: TRBJ1-1
V: TRBV6-5
D: TRBD1
CDR3: CASRLGQGGGTEAFF
DNA: TGTGCCAGCAGGCTGGGACAGGGCGGTGGCACTGAAGCTTTCTTT

size: few
J: TRBJ1-2
V: TRBV7-9
D: TRBD1
CDR3: CASSTGVAGYTF
DNA: TGTGCCAGCAGTACAGGGGTCGCTGGCTACACCTTC

size: -
J: TRBJ2-3
V: TRBV24-1
D: -
CDR3: CATSDYAGSTDTQYF
DNA: TGTGCCACCAGTGATTACGCGGGAAGCACAGATACGCAGTATTTT

size: -
J: TRBJ1-3
V: TRBV13
D: -
CDR3: CASSLQARGNTIYF
DNA: TGTGCCAGCAGCTTGCAAGCTCGGGGGAACACCATATATTTT

size: -
J: TRBJ2-1
V: TRBV10-3
D: TRBD1
CDR3: CATARGSGYNEQFF
DNA: TGTGCCACCGCCAGGGGGAGCGGTTACAATGAGCAGTTCTTC

size: once
J: TRBJ2-1
V: TRBV10-3
D: -
CDR3: CAISEDQREFF
DNA: TGTGCCATCAGTGAGGACCAGCGAGAGTTCTTC

size: -
J: TRBJ1-4
V: TRBV11-2
D: -
CDR3: CASSSGRGGSTNEKLFF
DNA: TGTGCCAGCAGCTCTGGGCGGGGGGGATCAACTAATGAAAAACTGTTTTTT

size: -
J: TRBJ2-1
V: TRBV27
D: TRBD1
CDR3: CASSMTGWYNEQFF
DNA: TGTGCCAGCAGTATGACAGGGTGGTACAATGAGCAGTTCTTC

size: once
J: TRBJ2-3
V: TRBV7-7
D: -
CDR3: CASSQGLSTDTQYF
DNA: TGTGCCAGCAGCCAGGGGCTTAGCACAGATACGCAGTATTTT

size: -
J: TRBJ2-5
V: TRBV7-9
D: -
CDR3: CASSLAGWEETQYF
DNA: TGTGCCAGCAGCTTAGCGGGATGGGAGGAGACCCAGTACTTC

size: -
J: TRBJ1-4
V: TRBV5-1
D: -
CDR3: CASSDPGLANEKLFF
DNA: TGCGCCAGCAGCGATCCAGGGTTAGCTAATGAAAAACTGTTTTTT

size: -
J: TRBJ1-1
V: TRBV27
D: -
CDR3: CASSSPGMNTEAFF
DNA: TGTGCCAGCAGTTCCCCGGGTATGAACACTGAAGCTTTCTTT

size: -
J: TRBJ2-1
V: TRBV5-1
D: TRBD1
CDR3: CASSLVRGSYNEQFF
DNA: TGCGCCAGCAGCTTGGTCAGGGGGAGCTACAATGAGCAGTTCTTC

size: -
J: TRBJ1-1
V: TRBV21-1
D: -
CDR3: CASTPNGNTEAFF
DNA: TGTGCCAGCACCCCTAACGGGAACACTGAAGCTTTCTTT

size: -
J: TRBJ2-3
V: TRBV6-2/TRBV6-3
D: TRBD1
CDR3: CASSYGDRGDTDTQYF
DNA: TGTGCCAGCAGTTATGGGGACAGGGGCGACACAGATACGCAGTATTTT

size: -
J: TRBJ1-5
V: TRBV6-5
D: -
CDR3: CASSYSEGQPQHF
DNA: TGTGCCAGCAGTTACTCGGAGGGACAGCCCCAGCATTTT

size: -
J: TRBJ1-1
V: TRBV2
D: -
CDR3: CASSERGTEAFF
DNA: TGTGCCAGCAGTGAACGAGGGACTGAAGCTTTCTTT

size: -
J: TRBJ2-3
V: TRBV9
D: -
CDR3: CASSVVGRGVDTQYF
DNA: TGTGCCAGCAGCGTAGTGGGCAGGGGAGTGGATACGCAGTATTTT

size: -
J: TRBJ1-2
V: TRBV5-8
D: -
CDR3: CASSGMRRTARTYGYTF
DNA: TGTGCCAGCAGCGGAATGCGCCGGACAGCCCGGACCTATGGCTACACCTTC

size: -
J: TRBJ2-1
V: TRBV7-8
D: TRBD1
CDR3: CASSFNKGALWDEQFF
DNA: TGTGCCAGCAGCTTTAACAAGGGGGCCCTCTGGGATGAGCAGTTCTTC

size: -
J: TRBJ1-6
V: TRBV2
D: TRBD1
CDR3: CASRRQGANNSPLHF
DNA: TGTGCCAGCAGGAGACAGGGGGCGAATAATTCACCCCTCCACTTT

size: -
J: TRBJ1-2
V: TRBV5-1
D: -
CDR3: CASSLEGDYGGYTF
DNA: TGCGCCAGCAGCTTGGAAGGGGACTACGGTGGCTACACCTTC

size: -
J: TRBJ2-5
V: TRBV19
D: TRBD1
CDR3: CASSIAGTGGLETQYF
DNA: TGTGCCAGTAGTATAGCGGGGACAGGGGGCCTGGAGACCCAGTACTTC

size: -
J: TRBJ2-5
V: TRBV7-2
D: TRBD1
CDR3: CASSFHRGWYQETQYF
DNA: TGTGCCAGCAGCTTTCACAGGGGTTGGTACCAAGAGACCCAGTACTTC

size: -
J: TRBJ2-3
V: TRBV25-1
D: TRBD1
CDR3: CASSDPGQATDTQYF
DNA: TGTGCCAGCAGTGATCCCGGACAGGCGACAGATACGCAGTATTTT

size: -
J: TRBJ1-1
V: TRBV11-2
D: -
CDR3: CASSPENTEAFF
DNA: TGTGCCAGCAGCCCAGAGAACACTGAAGCTTTCTTT

size: -
J: TRBJ2-5
V: TRBV3-1/TRBV3-2
D: TRBD2
CDR3: CASRTAGVETQYF
DNA: TGTGCCAGCAGGACGGCGGGGGTGGAGACCCAGTACTTC

size: -
J: TRBJ1-1
V: TRBV7-3
D: -
CDR3: CASSLEAATGTEAFF
DNA: TGTGCCAGCAGCTTAGAGGCTGCGACGGGCACTGAAGCTTTCTTT

size: -
J: TRBJ2-7
V: TRBV6-5
D: -
CDR3: CASSTMTLTYEQYF
DNA: TGTGCCAGCAGCACCATGACACTGACCTACGAGCAGTACTTC

size: -
J: TRBJ2-5
V: TRBV10-3
D: -
CDR3: CAISGDTVRETQYF
DNA: TGTGCCATCAGTGGAGACACGGTGAGAGAGACCCAGTACTTC

size: -
J: TRBJ1-3
V: TRBV19
D: -
CDR3: CASSPLGQSFRNTIYF
DNA: TGTGCCAGTAGTCCCCTCGGACAGAGCTTTCGAAACACCATATATTTT

size: -
J: TRBJ1-2
V: TRBV24-1
D: -
CDR3: CATQSPYGYTF
DNA: TGTGCCACCCAAAGCCCATATGGCTACACCTTC

size: -
J: TRBJ1-3
V: TRBV30
D: TRBD1
CDR3: CAWSVGQSLLSGNTIYF
DNA: TGTGCCTGGAGTGTGGGACAGTCTTTACTCTCTGGAAACACCATATATTTT

size: -
J: TRBJ2-3
V: TRBV2
D: -
CDR3: CASSEGSLEDTQYF
DNA: TGTGCCAGCAGTGAAGGGTCGTTAGAAGATACGCAGTATTTT

size: -
J: TRBJ1-2
V: TRBV6-2/TRBV6-3
D: -
CDR3: CASSYSSGNYGYTF
DNA: TGTGCCAGCAGTTACTCATCGGGAAACTATGGCTACACCTTC

size: -
J: TRBJ2-7
V: TRBV4-1
D: TRBD2
CDR3: CASSQPLTGTSGLGQYF
DNA: TGCGCCAGCAGCCAACCTCTCACCGGGACTAGCGGGTTAGGGCAGTACTTC

size: -
J: TRBJ1-5
V: TRBV27
D: -
CDR3: CASRGADRHQPQHF
DNA: TGTGCCAGCCGTGGAGCCGATCGGCATCAGCCCCAGCATTTT

size: few
J: TRBJ2-3
V: TRBV9
D: TRBD2
CDR3: CASSGSVAGGRSTDTQYF
DNA: TGTGCCAGCAGTGGGTCGGTAGCGGGAGGACGAAGCACAGATACGCAGTATTTT

size: -
J: TRBJ1-1
V: TRBV15
D: -
CDR3: CATSRVQGMNTEAFF
DNA: TGTGCCACCAGCAGAGTTCAGGGGATGAACACTGAAGCTTTCTTT

size: once
J: TRBJ1-1
V: TRBV10-3
D: TRBD1
CDR3: CAISERQGGNTEAFF
DNA: TGTGCCATCAGTGAGCGACAGGGAGGAAACACTGAAGCTTTCTTT

size: -
J: TRBJ1-1
V: TRBV28
D: TRBD1
CDR3: CASSLSSGGGTEAFF
DNA: TGTGCCAGCAGTTTATCATCAGGGGGCGGCACTGAAGCTTTCTTT